These 8 T cell receptor beta chains were all obtained from the same sample, sequenced in a study of T cell responses to AZD1222 COVID-19 vaccine. The protocol was immunoSEQ multiplex PCR, while the TCRdb copy is restricted to in-frame clones and leaves out a portion. The repertoire holds about 99,000 clones, with about 90% as singletons. The material sequenced was peripheral blood, taken on day 0 of AZD1222 vaccination. These receptors all stem from an adult in good health.

The V gene is TRBV28, the J gene TRBJ1-2; 8 bases map to TRBD1. J gave up 6 bases and V 0 bases, and 6 bases lay outside the gene matches. Germline V gives CDR1 MDHEN, CDR2 SYDVKM. This CDR3 is built from 15 residues. CDR3 residues: CASSLWGAGGNGYTF. The DNA of the CDR3 is TGTGCCAGCAGTTTATGGGGGGCAGGGGGCAATGGCTACACCTTC.

The chain combines TRBV7-9 with TRBJ1-4; TRBD1 matches at 9 bases. CDR1 and CDR2 from the germline V gene are SEHNR and FQNEAQ (reference sequence). V was clipped by 2 bases and J by 0 bases; unmatched bases: 4. This CDR3 comprises 17 residues. CDR3 sequence (DNA): TGTGCCAGCAGCTTAAGGACAGGGGATGCAACTAATGAAAAACTGTTTTTT. It encodes CASSLRTGDATNEKLFF.

The chain is built from TRBV7-2 and TRBJ2-5; possible D gene TRBD1, 6 bases. Germline assignment: CDR1 SGHTA and CDR2 FQGNSA. This CDR3 is 15 amino acids long. V was cut by 1 base and J by 5 bases, with 14 bases left in between. The CDR3 coding sequence is TGTGCCAGCAGCTTAGATCTGGGGGCGTCTGAGACCCAGTACTTC. Translation gives CASSLDLGASETQYF.

The rearrangement links TRBV6-5 to TRBJ1-3; D gene ambiguous. Trimming left V 0 bases short and J 1 base short, with 7 bases between. Germline V gene sequence: CDR1 MNHEY, CDR2 SVGAGI. The CDR3 runs to 15 residues. The CDR3: CASSYSGTSGNTIYF. CDR3 in DNA: TGTGCCAGCAGTTACTCGGGCACTTCTGGAAACACCATATATTTT.

V is TRBV6-2 or TRBV6-3 and J is TRBJ2-1, with D possibly being TRBD2 (6 bases). Germline V CDR1 and CDR2: MNHEY, SVGEGT. The V gene lost 2 bases and the J gene lost 11 bases, with 13 bases spanning the gap. The CDR3 spans 13 residues. The DNA of the CDR3 is TGTGCCAGCAGTTACACCCCGGGACTCCAGCAGTTCTTC. This translates into CASSYTPGLQQFF.

This clone was picked up a small number of times. This chain connects TRBV7-3 to TRBJ1-4; D is undetermined. CDR3 size: 15 residues. V was clipped by 5 bases and J by 3 bases, with 13 bases between them. Germline CDR1 reads SGHTA; CDR2 reads FQGTGA. CDR3 loop: CASSQTGLPNEKLFF. Written as DNA, the CDR3 is TGTGCCAGCAGCCAAACCGGGCTTCCTAATGAAAAACTGTTTTTT.

The rearrangement joins TRBV7-9 to TRBJ1-1; D possibly corresponds to TRBD1 (6 bases). There are 14 residues in the CDR3. Deletions cut 6 bases from V and 3 bases from J, with 14 bases between. Germline V gives CDR1 SEHNR, CDR2 FQNEAQ (reference sequence). CDR3 residues: CASRYIGGDTEAFF. CDR3 sequence (DNA): TGTGCCAGCAGATACATAGGGGGGGACACTGAAGCTTTCTTT. Together with reference TRBV7-9 and TRBJ1-1, the CDR3 gives the full variable domain: DTGVSQNPRHKITKRGQNVTFRCDPISEHNRLYWYRQTLGQGPEFLTYFQNEAQLEKSRLLSDRFSAERPKGSFSTLEIQRTEQGDSAMYLCASRYIGGDTEAFFGQGTRLTVV.

The chain has TRBV18 and TRBJ2-1, with 8 positions matching TRBD1. Germline assignment: CDR1 KGHSH and CDR2 LQKENI. V shed 4 bases and J 0 bases; nucleotides not matched to a gene: 2. The CDR3 covers 15 residues. The CDR3 is CASSLQGDSYNEQFF. CDR3 sequence (DNA): TGTGCCAGCTCACTACAGGGGGACTCCTACAATGAGCAGTTCTTC.